This T cell receptor beta chain was obtained from a study of cytomegalovirus exposure and HLA in healthy donors. Notes on the study in general: Across donors, most TCRs were seen rarely, yet some public ones were widespread.

CDR3 length: 15 amino acids. The V gene end was trimmed by 0 bases and the J gene end by 6 bases; junction bases not matched to a gene: 7. Germline V lookup: CDR1 SGHRS, CDR2 YFSETQ. Clones were read by immunoSEQ multiplex PCR, and TCRdb kept only the in-frame ones, dropping some. The data contain 100,000 to 150,000 clones, 88% of them singletons. As for this clone: What it binds is not known.

The origin of this receptor is a man under 40 in good health and CMV-seronegative. V and J are TRBV5-1 and TRBJ2-7; 9 bases match TRBD2. Sequencing was done on a sample of PBMCs. CDR3: CASSLVSGSLSEQYF. As DNA, the CDR3 is TGCGCCAGCAGCTTGGTTAGCGGGAGTCTCTCCGAGCAGTACTTC.